These T cell receptor beta chains were read from a single sample in a study of blood T cell repertoires in COVID-19. Data came from immunoSEQ multiplex PCR; TCRdb stores just in-frame clones and leaves some out. Among some 340,000 clones listed, about 90% were seen once. The sequencing input was PBMCs or T cells enriched from blood (not recorded which). These receptors all stem from a woman aged 25 to 39 who had recovered from COVID-19. The CDR3 runs from the conserved cysteine through the conserved F or W. A D gene is named only where the DNA matches it firmly. The size field is filled for only some rows; it gives once, few, many or a size class.

.,TRBJ1-5,.,TRBV10-3,TGTGCCATCAGTGAATCGGAGTATAGAAGCAATCAGCCCCAGCATTTT,CAISESEYRSNQPQHF
.,TRBJ2-3,.,TRBV6-1,TGTGCCAGCAGTGAAGATAGGGTAGCGGTGTATGGTACGCAGTATTTT,CASSEDRVAVYGTQYF
.,TRBJ1-2,.,TRBV12-3/TRBV12-4,TGTGCCAGCAGTTTGGAGGCCAACTATGGCTACACCTTC,CASSLEANYGYTF
TRBD2,TRBJ2-1,.,TRBV7-2,TGTGCCAGCAGCTTAGCGACTAGCGGGGGGGCCGATGAGCAGTTCTTC,CASSLATSGGADEQFF
TRBD1,TRBJ2-2,.,TRBV7-3,TGTGCCAGCAGCCCAACCGGGACAGCGAACACCGGGGAGCTGTTTTTT,CASSPTGTANTGELFF
.,TRBJ2-5,.,TRBV5-4,TGTGCCAGCAGCTCCTCCGGGTCCCAAGAGACCCAGTACTTC,CASSSSGSQETQYF
TRBD2,TRBJ2-2,.,TRBV2,TGTGCCAGCACCCTAGCGGGGGACACCGGGGAGCTGTTTTTT,CASTLAGDTGELFF
TRBD2,TRBJ2-1,.,TRBV19,TGTGCCAGTAGTAGGCCCGGACTAGCGGGGTACAGCAGGAATGAGCAGTTCTTC,CASSRPGLAGYSRNEQFF
TRBD1,TRBJ2-7,.,TRBV29-1,TGCAGCGTTTCGAGGACAGGCCTTGACGAGCAGTACTTC,CSVSRTGLDEQYF
.,TRBJ2-1,.,TRBV7-9,TGTGCCAGCAGCTTACCGCGACAGTCACTCCTAAGGGAGCAGTTCTTC,CASSLPRQSLLREQFF
.,TRBJ2-5,.,TRBV11-2,TGTGCCAGCAGGAGAGACAACCAAGAGACCCAGTACTTC,CASRRDNQETQYF
TRBD1,TRBJ1-1,.,TRBV10-3,TGTGCCATCAGTGCCGGACAGCAAGGGGGCGGGACTGAAGCTTTCTTT,CAISAGQQGGGTEAFF
TRBD1,TRBJ1-2,.,TRBV3-1/TRBV3-2,TGTGCCAGCAGCCACCTCCCGGGACAGGGGAGCCACTATGGCTACACCTTC,CASSHLPGQGSHYGYTF
.,TRBJ2-2,few,TRBV2,TGTGCCAGCAGTGACCCATACACCGGGGAGCTGTTTTTT,CASSDPYTGELFF
.,TRBJ1-1,.,TRBV29-1,TGCAGCGTCCTTGTGGGGGGGGGCACTGAAGCTTTCTTT,CSVLVGGGTEAFF
.,TRBJ1-1,once,TRBV12-3/TRBV12-4,TGTGCCAGCAGTAGGGGGGGGGACACTGAAGCTTTCTTT,CASSRGGDTEAFF
.,TRBJ1-1,once,TRBV6-2/TRBV6-3,TGTGCCAGCAGTTACTCGAAGCGGGGAGGAGAGTTTGAAGCTTTCTTT,CASSYSKRGGEFEAFF
TRBD2,TRBJ2-7,.,TRBV5-1,TGCGCCAGCAGCTTGGTTAGCGGGGGCTCCTCCTACGAGCAGTACTTC,CASSLVSGGSSYEQYF
.,TRBJ1-2,.,TRBV7-9,TGTGCCAGCAGCTTAGATCCGGCAGGGCGCACCTTC,CASSLDPAGRTF
TRBD2,TRBJ2-1,.,TRBV27,TGTGCCAGCAGTTTACAGGGGACTAGCGGGGGAACCTACAATGAGCAGTTCTTC,CASSLQGTSGGTYNEQFF
.,TRBJ1-2,.,TRBV3-1/TRBV3-2,TGTGCCAGCAGCCCCGGACAGAGACTCTATGGCTACACCTTC,CASSPGQRLYGYTF
.,TRBJ2-4,.,TRBV30,TGTGCCTGGAGATTGAAGTCGGGGAAGGACATTCAGTACTTC,CAWRLKSGKDIQYF
.,TRBJ2-7,.,TRBV2,TGTGCCAGCAGTCGGTCGCGGAACGAGCAGTACTTC,CASSRSRNEQYF
TRBD1,TRBJ1-2,.,TRBV11-2,TGTGCCAGCAGCTTGGGACAGCGGAATGGCTACACCTTC,CASSLGQRNGYTF
.,TRBJ1-1,.,TRBV25-1,TGTGCCAGCAGTAAAAGAGGTGACACTGAAGCTTTCTTT,CASSKRGDTEAFF
.,TRBJ1-6,.,TRBV6-6,TGTGCCAGCAGTTACCCGACGGGGGGATATAATTCACCCCTCCACTTT,CASSYPTGGYNSPLHF
.,TRBJ1-5,.,TRBV4-1,TGCGCCAGCAGCCCCACCGAGGATCAGCCCCAGCATTTT,CASSPTEDQPQHF
TRBD1,TRBJ1-1,once,TRBV30,TGTGCCTGGAGTCTAACAGGGGGCTCCACTGAAGCTTTCTTT,CAWSLTGGSTEAFF
.,TRBJ2-3,.,TRBV24-1,TGTGCCACCAGTGCCAGAAAGGAGGGTACCCTCACAGATACGCAGTATTTT,CATSARKEGTLTDTQYF
TRBD1,TRBJ2-1,few,TRBV2,TGTGCCAGCAGTGGGGGACAGGGGGGTCTGAATGAGCAGTTCTTC,CASSGGQGGLNEQFF
TRBD1,TRBJ2-3,.,TRBV7-9,TGTGCCAGCAGCGAATCGACAGGGGATAAAGATACGCAGTATTTT,CASSESTGDKDTQYF
.,TRBJ2-2,.,TRBV7-2,TGTGCCAGCAGCTTAGCGCGAGATAGGAACACCGGGGAGCTGTTTTTT,CASSLARDRNTGELFF
.,TRBJ1-2,once,TRBV19,TGTGCCAGTAGTAGTTGGCAGGGTGACACCTTC,CASSSWQGDTF
TRBD2,TRBJ2-1,.,TRBV5-5,TGTGCCAGCATCCTCACCCCCAGCTTGGGACTAGAGGGGAATGAGCAGTTCTTC,CASILTPSLGLEGNEQFF
.,TRBJ2-3,once,TRBV4-3,TGCGCCAGCAGCCAAGATCTGCCCCCAGATCCAGATACGCAGTATTTT,CASSQDLPPDPDTQYF
TRBD1,TRBJ2-5,.,TRBV5-4,TGTGCCAGCAGCGGGACAGGGGGTGAAGAGACCCAGTACTTC,CASSGTGGEETQYF